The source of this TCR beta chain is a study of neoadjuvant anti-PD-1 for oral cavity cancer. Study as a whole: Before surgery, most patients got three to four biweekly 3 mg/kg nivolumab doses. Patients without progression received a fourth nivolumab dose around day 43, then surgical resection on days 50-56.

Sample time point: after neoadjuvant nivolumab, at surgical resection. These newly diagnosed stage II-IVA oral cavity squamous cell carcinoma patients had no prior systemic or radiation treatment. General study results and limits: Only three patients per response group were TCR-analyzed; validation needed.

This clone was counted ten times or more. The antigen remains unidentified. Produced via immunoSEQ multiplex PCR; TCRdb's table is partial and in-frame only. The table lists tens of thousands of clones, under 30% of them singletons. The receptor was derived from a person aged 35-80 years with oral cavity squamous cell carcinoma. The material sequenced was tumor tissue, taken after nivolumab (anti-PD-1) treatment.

Written as DNA, the CDR3 is TGTGCCAGTAGTATACAGGGTATGAATCAGCCCCAGCATTTT. Its translation is CASSIQGMNQPQHF. The rearrangement joins TRBV19 to TRBJ1-5, with D tentatively TRBD1 (5 bases). The CDR3 is made up of 14 amino acids. Trimming shortened V by 2 bases and J by 4 bases, and 9 bases separated the two germline ends. Germline V gives CDR1 LNHDA, CDR2 SQIVND (reference sequence).